The 27 T cell receptor beta chains reported below all come from one sample, sequenced in a study of beta chain features in type 1 diabetes. The study, taken as a whole, reports: Type 1 diabetes patients had moderately but significantly shorter TCRB CDR3s in all four CD4+ subsets.

Antigens of these TCRs are unknown. Since all of the isolated RNA was reverse transcribed, expressed TCRB transcripts were what got sequenced. Only in-frame clones appear in the TCRdb table, and some are missing; sequencing was by immunoSEQ multiplex PCR. The data contain about 370,000 clones, over 8.5% of them singletons. Sequenced: central memory CD4+ T cells from blood. All receptors derive from a man aged 25 to 40 with type 1 diabetes.

This clone was detected only a few times. The CDR3 sequence is CASSPWGSGANVLTF. DNA of the CDR3: TGCGCCAGCAGCCCTTGGGGGTCTGGGGCCAACGTCCTGACTTTC. The genes are TRBV5-1 and TRBJ2-6, with D perhaps assigned TRBD1 or TRBD2 (5 bases each). The CDR3 extends over 15 amino acids. V was shortened by 4 bases and J by 1 base, with 9 bases between the two germline ends. Looked up from germline, CDR1 is SGHRS and CDR2 is YFSETQ. The full variable domain, rest sourced from reference TRBV5-1 and TRBJ2-6, is KAGVTQTPRYLIKTRGQQVTLSCSPISGHRSVSWYQQTPGQGLQFLFEYFSETQRNKGNFPGRFSGRQFSNSRSEMNVSTLELGDSALYLCASSPWGSGANVLTFGAGSRLTVL.

This sequence joins TRBV7-2 and TRBJ1-2; a weak D match, TRBD1 (6 bases). CDR1 is SGHTA, CDR2 FQGNSA, per germline. The length of the CDR3 is 15 residues. The germline V and J ends were trimmed by 5 bases and 6 bases, with 19 bases remaining between them. CDR3 sequence reads: CASSTRAPRGDGYTF. CDR3 DNA sequence: TGTGCCAGCAGCACCCGGGCCCCGAGGGGGGATGGCTACACCTTC.

The chain recombines TRBV11-1 with TRBJ2-1; 14 positions match TRBD2. This CDR3 comprises 16 residues. J was trimmed by 9 bases and V by 4 bases; bases with no gene match: 8. Germline V gene lookup returns CDR1 SGHAT and CDR2 FQDESV (reference sequence). CDR3 in DNA: TGTGCCAGCAGCTCAGGACTAGCGGGAGGTCTGCGTGAGCAGTTCTTC. Translating gives CASSSGLAGGLREQFF.

This clone was seen a handful of times. The chain couples TRBV5-1 to TRBJ2-3, with TRBD2 matching 8 bases. This CDR3 is built from 14 residues. V lost 0 bases to trimming and J lost 6 bases; unmatched junction nucleotides: 3. CDR1 is SGHRS and CDR2 is YFSETQ in the germline V gene. The CDR3, as DNA: TGCGCCAGCAGCTTGGAAGCGGGAGATGATACGCAGTATTTT. This encodes CASSLEAGDDTQYF.

The rearrangement links TRBV11-2 to TRBJ2-3, with D possibly being TRBD2 (5 bases). CDR1 is SGHAT, CDR2 FQNNGV, per germline. The germline V and J ends were trimmed by 1 base and 1 base, with 9 bases remaining between them. The CDR3 spans 15 residues. This CDR3 is CASSLVVSGTDTQYF. The CDR3 bases are TGTGCCAGCAGCTTAGTGGTTAGCGGCACAGATACGCAGTATTTT.

This clone was seen a handful of times. The chain joins TRBV5-1 to TRBJ2-7; TRBD1 matches 7 bases. V shed 2 bases, J shed 7 bases, and the junction held 3 bases outside the gene matches. The germline gives CDR1 SGHRS, CDR2 YFSETQ. The CDR3 runs to 12 residues. The CDR3 protein is CASSFPGGEQYF. DNA for the CDR3: TGCGCCAGCAGCTTTCCAGGGGGAGAGCAGTACTTC.

There are a few counts of this clone. The J gene is TRBJ2-7, the V gene TRBV7-8; TRBD1 matches 8 bases. Germline V gives CDR1 SGHVS, CDR2 FQNEAQ. The CDR3 is made up of 14 amino acids. After removal of 5 bases from V and 2 bases from J, the junction contained 5 bases not matched to a gene. The CDR3 DNA sequence: TGTGCCAGCAGCCCGGGACAGGACCCCTACGAGCAGTACTTC. This translates into CASSPGQDPYEQYF.

The V call is TRBV4-2, the J call TRBJ1-5; 12 nucleotides align to TRBD1. The CDR3 contains 16 residues. The germline V gene has CDR1 LGHNA and CDR2 YNFKEQ. The J segment lost 5 bases and the V segment lost 1 base, leaving 3 bases of the junction unmatched. The CDR3 spells CASSQGGTGGDQPQHF. The CDR3 DNA follows: TGTGCCAGCAGCCAAGGAGGGACAGGGGGCGATCAGCCCCAGCATTTT.

Of note for this clone: Other DNA sequences in this sample translate to the same CDR3. The chain links TRBV6-1 to TRBJ2-7; D is perhaps TRBD2 (6 bases). Germline CDR1 and CDR2: MNHNS and SASEGT. V dropped 6 bases and J dropped 2 bases, with 8 bases sitting between them. The CDR3 has 12 amino acids. CDR3 in amino acids: CASRTGAYEQYF. CDR3 in DNA: TGTGCCAGCAGAACGGGGGCCTACGAGCAGTACTTC.

The chain couples TRBV11-1 to TRBJ2-1; 7 positions match TRBD2. The V segment lost 3 bases and the J segment 4 bases; nucleotides outside the gene matches: 12. Germline CDR1 reads SGHAT; CDR2 reads FQDESV (reference sequence). The CDR3 is 17 amino acids. In DNA, the CDR3 is TGTGCCAGCAGCTTGGGGGGGACCACCCGAATTTACAATGAGCAGTTCTTC. It codes for CASSLGGTTRIYNEQFF.

The chain couples TRBV18 to TRBJ2-3; possibly TRBD2 for D (5 bases). V lost 0 bases and J lost 1, with 8 bases in between. CDR1 and CDR2 from the germline V gene are KGHSH and LQKENI. The CDR3 totals 15 residues. CDR3 in DNA: TGTGCCAGCTCACCACCGGGTAGCGGCACAGATACGCAGTATTTT. It codes for CASSPPGSGTDTQYF. The whole variable domain, filled in from reference TRBV18 and TRBJ2-3, reads NAGVMQNPRHLVRRRGQEARLRCSPMKGHSHVYWYRQLPEEGLKFMVYLQKENIIDESGMPKERFSAEFPKEGPSILRIQQVVRGDSAAYFCASSPPGSGTDTQYFGPGTRLTVL.

The V gene is TRBV6-1, the J gene TRBJ2-7; TRBD1 agrees at 7 bases. Germline V CDR1 and CDR2: MNHNS, SASEGT. The CDR3 has 14 residues. V was clipped by 6 bases and J by 1 base; unmatched bases: 6. The CDR3 DNA follows: TGTGCCAGCAGACGACAGGGCACTTCCTACGAGCAGTACTTC. This translates into CASRRQGTSYEQYF.

A word on this clone: Other DNA sequences within the sample encode an identical CDR3. The chain links TRBV5-6 to TRBJ2-7; unclear D gene. This CDR3 region has 12 residues. Trimming took 2 bases from V and 3 from J, leaving 6 bases between them. Germline V gene data show CDR1 as SGHDT and CDR2 as YYEEEE. The CDR3 region has the DNA TGTGCCAGCAGCTTAGCAGACTACGAGCAGTACTTC. It encodes CASSLADYEQYF.

In DNA form, the CDR3 reads TGTGCCAGCAGCTTAAGGGGGGGACAGGACAACTATGGCTACACCTTC. As protein: CASSLRGGQDNYGYTF. The rearrangement uses TRBV7-2 and TRBJ1-2; 8 positions match TRBD1. Germline-derived CDR1 and CDR2 are SGHTA and FQGNSA. The CDR3 extends over 16 amino acids. Germline trimming cut 2 bases from V and 2 bases from J; bases unmatched to any gene: 7.

The CDR3 coding sequence is TGCAGCGTTGGCTTGGGACCGAGGTGGGAGCAGTACTTC. It translates to CSVGLGPRWEQYF. V is TRBV29-1 and J is TRBJ2-7; the D call may be TRBD1 or TRBD2 (5 bases each). Germline lookup yields CDR1 SQVTM and CDR2 ANQGSEA. V gave up 4 bases and J gave up 7 bases, with 17 bases separating them. The CDR3 spans 13 residues.

This clone was observed a few times. The J gene is TRBJ2-1, the V gene TRBV2; D assignment may be TRBD1 or TRBD2 (5 bases each). Trimming left V 11 bases short and J 4 bases short, with 18 bases between. Germline assignment: CDR1 SNHLY and CDR2 FYNNEI. The CDR3 totals 14 residues. CDR3 sequence: CAGTRDPGYNEQFF. CDR3 DNA: TGTGCCGGTACCCGGGACCCAGGATACAATGAGCAGTTCTTC.

The chain employs TRBV28 and TRBJ2-7; 10 bases align to TRBD2. This CDR3 spans 14 amino acids. The germline gives CDR1 MDHEN, CDR2 SYDVKM. J lost 5 bases, V lost 5 bases, and 6 bases had no gene match. The CDR3 here is CASSLLAGRHEQYF. CDR3 bases: TGTGCCAGCAGTCTACTAGCGGGACGGCACGAGCAGTACTTC.

This chain uses TRBV19 with TRBJ1-2; 10 bases align to TRBD1. Per the germline V gene, CDR1 is LNHDA and CDR2 is SQIVND (reference sequence). This CDR3 comprises 14 residues. V lost 7 bases to trimming and J lost 4 bases; unmatched junction nucleotides: 6. The DNA for the CDR3 is TGTGCCAGTACCCCGGGACAGGGGAGCTATGGCTACACCTTC. It specifies CASTPGQGSYGYTF.

This clone was detected many times. The chain is built from TRBV10-1 and TRBJ1-1, with D possibly TRBD1 on 5 matching bases. V lost 6 bases and J lost 0, with 8 bases in between. There are 13 residues in the CDR3. The germline gives CDR1 WNHNN, CDR2 SYGVQD (reference sequence). This CDR3 reads CASSEGVNTEAFF. The CDR3 nucleotides read TGCGCCAGCAGCGAAGGGGTGAACACTGAAGCTTTCTTT.

In DNA, the CDR3 is TGTGCCAGCACCACAGCAGGTGTAGGAGAGACCCAGTACTTC. Translation gives CASTTAGVGETQYF. This sequence joins TRBV11-2 and TRBJ2-5; D remains unclear. V lost 7 bases and J lost 4, with 16 bases in between. Looked up from germline, CDR1 is SGHAT and CDR2 is FQNNGV. The CDR3 extends over 14 amino acids.

This clone was detected ten times or more. This rearrangement joins TRBV4-1 to TRBJ2-3; TRBD1 agrees at 8 bases. This CDR3 comprises 15 residues. Germline trimming cut 4 bases from V and 1 base from J; bases unmatched to any gene: 4. CDR1 is MGHRA and CDR2 is YSYEKL in the germline V gene. The CDR3 loop is CASSPGQGGTDTQYF. The CDR3 bases are TGCGCCAGCAGCCCTGGACAGGGAGGCACAGATACGCAGTATTTT.

This clone was recorded at least ten times. The rearrangement joins TRBV28 to TRBJ1-3; D gene uncertain. The CDR3 has 13 amino acids. Trimming stripped 6 bases from V and 4 bases from J, with 10 bases between. The V gene's germline CDR1 is MDHEN and CDR2 SYDVKM. As DNA, the CDR3 is TGTGCCAGCAGCTGGACCGTCGGAAACACCATATATTTT. This encodes CASSWTVGNTIYF.

This clone has just a few counts. The rearrangement links TRBV5-4 to TRBJ2-5; D not resolved. V lost 3 bases to trimming and J lost 3 bases, with 15 bases between them. The germline V gene has CDR1 SGHNT and CDR2 YYREEE (reference sequence). The CDR3 has 15 residues. The CDR3 coding sequence is TGTGCCAGCAGCTCTATGAGGAGTGGGGAAGAGACCCAGTACTTC. Residues: CASSSMRSGEETQYF.

V gene TRBV7-9 combines with J gene TRBJ1-5; the match to TRBD1 covers 9 bases. Germline V gives CDR1 SEHNR, CDR2 FQNEAQ (reference sequence). V lost 4 bases, J lost 3 bases, and 4 bases stayed unmatched. The CDR3 is made up of 15 amino acids. The DNA of the CDR3 is TGTGCCAGCAGCTCGGGACAGGGCGTCAATCAGCCCCAGCATTTT. Amino acid sequence: CASSSGQGVNQPQHF.

Many counts were recorded for this clone. V gene TRBV28 combines with J gene TRBJ2-3; 8 bases match TRBD1. The CDR3 extends over 13 amino acids. In germline, CDR1 is MDHEN, CDR2 SYDVKM. The CDR3 spells CSSMTGAGDTQYF. The CDR3 nucleotides are TGTTCTTCCATGACAGGGGCGGGAGATACGCAGTATTTT.

This clone came up a few times. Other DNA variants within this sample encode the same CDR3. The genes are TRBV5-1 and TRBJ1-3; D is perhaps TRBD1 (6 bases). The CDR3 consists of 14 residues. V was shortened by 4 bases and J by 0 bases, with 8 bases between the two germline ends. From germline, CDR1 is SGHRS and CDR2 YFSETQ. CDR3 nucleotide sequence: TGCGCCAGCAGCCCAGGGGACTCTGGAAACACCATATATTTT. It yields the protein CASSPGDSGNTIYF.

This clone was recorded a few times. The chain has TRBV4-3 and TRBJ1-4, with D unresolved. Germline CDR1 reads LGHNA; CDR2 reads YSLEER. V gave up 4 bases and J gave up 0 bases, with 15 bases separating them. CDR3 length: 17 amino acids. CDR3 in DNA: TGCGCCAGCAGCCCGCTCATCGGTGTTGCAACTAATGAAAAACTGTTTTTT. Encoded protein: CASSPLIGVATNEKLFF.